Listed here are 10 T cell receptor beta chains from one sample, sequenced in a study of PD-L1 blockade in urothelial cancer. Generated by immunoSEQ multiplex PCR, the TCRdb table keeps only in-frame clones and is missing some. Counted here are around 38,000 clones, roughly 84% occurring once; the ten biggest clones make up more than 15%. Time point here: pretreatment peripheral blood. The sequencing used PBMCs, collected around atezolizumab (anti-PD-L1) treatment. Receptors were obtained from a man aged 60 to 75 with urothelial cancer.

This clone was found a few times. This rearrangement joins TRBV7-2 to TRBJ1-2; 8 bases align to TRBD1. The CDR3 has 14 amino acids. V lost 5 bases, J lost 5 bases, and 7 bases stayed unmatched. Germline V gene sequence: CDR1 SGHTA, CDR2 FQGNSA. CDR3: CASSRGQGSYGYTF. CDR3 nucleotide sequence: TGTGCCAGCAGCCGAGGACAGGGTAGTTATGGCTACACCTTC.

Here the CDR3 reads CSVLIAGATVYEQYF. In DNA, the CDR3 is TGCAGCGTTTTAATAGCGGGAGCGACCGTCTACGAGCAGTACTTC. This sequence joins TRBV29-1 and TRBJ2-7; 9 bases line up with TRBD2. Per germline, CDR1 SQVTM and CDR2 ANQGSEA. The V and J ends lost 5 bases and 3 bases, in that order; junction bases with no gene match: 11. The CDR3 is made up of 15 amino acids.

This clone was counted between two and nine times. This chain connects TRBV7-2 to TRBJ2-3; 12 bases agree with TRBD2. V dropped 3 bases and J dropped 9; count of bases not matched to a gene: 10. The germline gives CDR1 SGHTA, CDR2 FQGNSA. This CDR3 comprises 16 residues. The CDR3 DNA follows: TGTGCCAGCAGCTTGGGGACTAGCGGGCCCCGAGGAACGCAGTATTTT. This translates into CASSLGTSGPRGTQYF.

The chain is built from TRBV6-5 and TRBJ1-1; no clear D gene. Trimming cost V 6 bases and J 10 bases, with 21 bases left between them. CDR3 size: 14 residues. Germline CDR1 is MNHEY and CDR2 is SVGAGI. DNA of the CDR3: TGTGCCAGCAGCAACCCCGGCCGCGAAGCGGGAGCTTTCTTT. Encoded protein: CASSNPGREAGAFF.

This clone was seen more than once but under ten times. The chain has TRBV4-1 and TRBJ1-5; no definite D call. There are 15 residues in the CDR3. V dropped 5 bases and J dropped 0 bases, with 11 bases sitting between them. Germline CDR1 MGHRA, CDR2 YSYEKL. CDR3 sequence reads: CASSFQRNSNQPQHF. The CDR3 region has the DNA TGCGCCAGCAGCTTTCAGCGAAATAGCAATCAGCCCCAGCATTTT.

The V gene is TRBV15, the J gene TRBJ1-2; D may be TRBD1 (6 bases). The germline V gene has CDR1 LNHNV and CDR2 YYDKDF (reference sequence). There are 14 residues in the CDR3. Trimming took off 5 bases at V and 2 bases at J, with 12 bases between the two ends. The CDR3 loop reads CATSSTGVNYGYTF. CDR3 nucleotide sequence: TGTGCCACCAGCTCGACAGGCGTCAACTATGGCTACACCTTC.

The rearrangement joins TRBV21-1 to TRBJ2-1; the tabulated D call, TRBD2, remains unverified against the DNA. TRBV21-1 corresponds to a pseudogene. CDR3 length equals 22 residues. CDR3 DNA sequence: TGTGCCAGCAGCAAAGCCCCCGGGACTAGCGGGAGATTAGTCATCCCTATAGATGAGCAGTTCTTC. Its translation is CASSKAPGTSGRLVIPIDEQFF.

Written as DNA, the CDR3 is TGTGCCAGCAGTTACTCGACAGACTCTGGAAACACCATATATTTT. It yields the protein CASSYSTDSGNTIYF. The chain combines TRBV6-5 with TRBJ1-3, with D maybe TRBD1 (5 bases). The CDR3 contains 15 residues. Trimming left V 0 bases short and J 0 bases short, with 6 bases between. Germline assignment: CDR1 MNHEY and CDR2 SVGAGI.

CDR3 region: CASSIGGQDNQPQHF. The CDR3 coding sequence is TGTGCCAGCAGCATTGGGGGACAGGACAATCAGCCCCAGCATTTT. This rearrangement joins TRBV5-4 to TRBJ1-5, with 8 bases that match TRBD1. Losses at the gene ends were 4 bases for V and 3 bases for J; bases not matched to a gene: 6. CDR3 length: 15 amino acids. The V gene's germline CDR1 is SGHNT and CDR2 YYREEE (reference sequence).

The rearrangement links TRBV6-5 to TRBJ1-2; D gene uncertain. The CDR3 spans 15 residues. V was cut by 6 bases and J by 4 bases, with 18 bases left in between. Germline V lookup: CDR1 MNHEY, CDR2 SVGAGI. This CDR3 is CASRDIAFEGYGYTF. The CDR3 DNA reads TGTGCCAGCAGGGATATAGCCTTCGAGGGCTATGGCTACACCTTC.